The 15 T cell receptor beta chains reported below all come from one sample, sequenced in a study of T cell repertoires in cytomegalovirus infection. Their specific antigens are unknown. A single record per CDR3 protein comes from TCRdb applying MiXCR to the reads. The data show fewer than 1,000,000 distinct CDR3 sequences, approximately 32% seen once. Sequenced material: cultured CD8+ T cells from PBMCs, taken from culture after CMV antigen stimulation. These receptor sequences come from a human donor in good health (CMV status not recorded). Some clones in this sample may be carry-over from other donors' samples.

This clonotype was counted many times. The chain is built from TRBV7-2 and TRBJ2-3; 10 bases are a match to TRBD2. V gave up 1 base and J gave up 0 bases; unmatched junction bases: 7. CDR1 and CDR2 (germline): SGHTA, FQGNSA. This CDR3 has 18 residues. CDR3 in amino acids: CASSLDKRGGSSTDTQYF. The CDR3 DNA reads TGTGCCAGCAGCTTAGATAAGCGGGGGGGTTCTAGCACAGATACGCAGTATTTT.

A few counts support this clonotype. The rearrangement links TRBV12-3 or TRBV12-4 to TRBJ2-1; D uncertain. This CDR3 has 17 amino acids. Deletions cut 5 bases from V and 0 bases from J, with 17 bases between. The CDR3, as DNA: TGTGCCAGCAGTACACCTACGAACAGATACTCCTACAATGAGCAGTTCTTC. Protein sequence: CASSTPTNRYSYNEQFF.

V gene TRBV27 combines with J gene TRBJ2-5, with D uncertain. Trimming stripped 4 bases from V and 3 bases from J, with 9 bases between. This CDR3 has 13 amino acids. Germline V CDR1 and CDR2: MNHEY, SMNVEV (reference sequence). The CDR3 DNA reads TGTGCCAGCAGTTCCCTCCTCGAAGAGACCCAGTACTTC. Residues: CASSSLLEETQYF.

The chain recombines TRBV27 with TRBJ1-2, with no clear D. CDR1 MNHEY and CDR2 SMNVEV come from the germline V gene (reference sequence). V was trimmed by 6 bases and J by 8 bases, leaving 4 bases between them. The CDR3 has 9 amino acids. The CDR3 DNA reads TGTGCCAGCAGAGAGGGCTACACCTTC. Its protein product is CASREGYTF.

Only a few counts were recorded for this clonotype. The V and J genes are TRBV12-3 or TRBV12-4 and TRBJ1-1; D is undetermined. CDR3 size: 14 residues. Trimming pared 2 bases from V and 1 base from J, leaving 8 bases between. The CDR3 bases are TGTGCCAGCAGTTTAAACAACGGGAACACTGAAGCTTTCTTT. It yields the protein CASSLNNGNTEAFF.

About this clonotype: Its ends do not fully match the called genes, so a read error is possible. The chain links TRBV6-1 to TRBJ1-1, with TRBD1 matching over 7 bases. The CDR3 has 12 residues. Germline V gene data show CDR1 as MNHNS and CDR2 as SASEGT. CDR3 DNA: TGTGCCAGCAGTCCAACGGGACAGCTTCCGATTTTT. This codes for CASSPTGQLPIF.

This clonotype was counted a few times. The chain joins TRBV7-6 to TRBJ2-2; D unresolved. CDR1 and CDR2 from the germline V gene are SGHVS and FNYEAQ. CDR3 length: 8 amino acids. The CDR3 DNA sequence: TGTGGCACCGGGGAGCTGTTTTTT. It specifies CGTGELFF.

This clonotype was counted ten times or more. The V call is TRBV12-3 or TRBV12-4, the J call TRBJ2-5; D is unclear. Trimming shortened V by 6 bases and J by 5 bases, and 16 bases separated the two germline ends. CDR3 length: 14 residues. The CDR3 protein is CASSRTGPSETQYF. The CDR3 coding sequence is TGTGCCAGCAGCCGGACGGGTCCTTCGGAGACCCAGTACTTC.

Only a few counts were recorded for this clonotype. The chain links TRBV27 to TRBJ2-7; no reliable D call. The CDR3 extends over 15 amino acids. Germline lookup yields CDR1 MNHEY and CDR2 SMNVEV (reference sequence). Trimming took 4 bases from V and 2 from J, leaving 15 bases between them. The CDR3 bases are TGTGCCAGCAGTTCACTCAGGCGCCTGGCCTACGAGCAGTACGTC. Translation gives CASSSLRRLAYEQYV.

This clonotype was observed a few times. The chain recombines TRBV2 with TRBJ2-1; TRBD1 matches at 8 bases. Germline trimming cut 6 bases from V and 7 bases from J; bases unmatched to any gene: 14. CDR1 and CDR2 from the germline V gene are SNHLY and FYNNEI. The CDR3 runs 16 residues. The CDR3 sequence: CASRYPLSDRDNEQFF. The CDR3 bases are TGTGCCAGCAGATACCCACTTTCGGACAGGGATAATGAGCAGTTCTTC.

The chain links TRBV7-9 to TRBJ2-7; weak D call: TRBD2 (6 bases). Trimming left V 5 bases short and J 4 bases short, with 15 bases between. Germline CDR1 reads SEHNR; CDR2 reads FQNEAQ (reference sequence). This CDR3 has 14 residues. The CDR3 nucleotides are TGTGCCAGCAGCGGAGGGAGAGGACGATACGAGCAGTACTTC. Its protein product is CASSGGRGRYEQYF.

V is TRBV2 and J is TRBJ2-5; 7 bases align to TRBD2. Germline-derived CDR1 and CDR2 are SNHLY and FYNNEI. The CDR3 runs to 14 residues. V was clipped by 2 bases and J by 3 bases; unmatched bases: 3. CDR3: CASSEPGLKETQYF. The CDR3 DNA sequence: TGTGCCAGCAGTGAACCGGGACTAAAAGAGACCCAGTACTTC.

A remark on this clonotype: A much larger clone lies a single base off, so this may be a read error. This CDR3 reads CASSYDRGELFF. The CDR3 bases are TGTGCCAGCAGTTATGACAGGGGGGAGCTGTTTTTT. V gene TRBV6-2 or TRBV6-3 combines with J gene TRBJ2-2; TRBD1 is a possible D gene (6 bases). The V end lost 3 bases, the J end lost 8 bases, and 7 bases lay between the germline ends. There are 12 residues in the CDR3. The germline V gene encodes CDR1 MNHEY and CDR2 SVGEGT.

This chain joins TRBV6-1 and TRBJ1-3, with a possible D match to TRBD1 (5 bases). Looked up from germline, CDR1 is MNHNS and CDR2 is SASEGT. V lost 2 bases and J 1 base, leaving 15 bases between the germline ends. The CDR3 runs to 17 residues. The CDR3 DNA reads TGTGCCAGCAGTGAATATCACGGGGCAGTTTCTGGAAACACCATATATTTT. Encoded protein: CASSEYHGAVSGNTIYF.

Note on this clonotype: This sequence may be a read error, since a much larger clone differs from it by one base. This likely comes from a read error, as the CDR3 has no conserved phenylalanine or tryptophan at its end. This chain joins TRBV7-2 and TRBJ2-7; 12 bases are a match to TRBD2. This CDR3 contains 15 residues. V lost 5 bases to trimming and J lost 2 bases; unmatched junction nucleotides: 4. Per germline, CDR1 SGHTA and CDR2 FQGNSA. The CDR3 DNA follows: TGTGCCAGCAGCCCTAGCGGGGGGGCCACCTACGAGCAGTACTCC. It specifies CASSPSGGATYEQYS.